The 28 T cell receptor beta chains given below trace back to one sample, sequenced in a study of T cell responses to AZD1222 COVID-19 vaccine. Measured with immunoSEQ multiplex PCR; TCRdb has only the in-frame clones, and not every one. The sample has over 150,000 clones, approximately 86% seen once. The input for sequencing was peripheral blood, taken on day 0 of AZD1222 vaccination. All receptors derive from an adult in good health.

The CDR3 region has the DNA TGTGCCATCAGGGGGGACAGGGGTATTGAGACCCAGTACTTC. The encoded protein is CAIRGDRGIETQYF. The chain uses TRBV10-3 and TRBJ2-5; 10 bases map to TRBD1. This CDR3 is built from 14 residues. The junction had 6 bases not matched to a gene; V was cut back by 6 bases and J by 5 bases. Per germline, CDR1 ENHRY and CDR2 SYGVKD.

The rearrangement joins TRBV4-1 to TRBJ2-5; D gene ambiguous. The CDR3 has 13 residues. With 0 bases removed from V and 5 bases from J, the gap between germline ends came to 7 bases. Germline values: CDR1 MGHRA, CDR2 YSYEKL. This chain's CDR3 is CASSQDEGETQYF. In DNA, the CDR3 is TGCGCCAGCAGCCAAGATGAAGGGGAGACCCAGTACTTC.

There are a few counts of this clone. This chain joins TRBV4-3 and TRBJ2-3; 8 bases align to TRBD1. Germline CDR1 LGHNA, CDR2 YSLEER. V shed 1 base, J shed 0 bases, and the junction held 9 bases outside the gene matches. This CDR3 comprises 18 residues. The CDR3 spells CASSQAWTGMGSTDTQYF. As DNA, the CDR3 is TGCGCCAGCAGCCAAGCTTGGACAGGGATGGGTAGCACAGATACGCAGTATTTT.

This clone is a singleton in its sample. The genes are TRBV3-1 (or the pseudogene TRBV3-2) and TRBJ2-5; TRBD1 agrees at 8 bases. Germline CDR1 reads LGHDT; CDR2 reads YNNKEL (reference sequence). The CDR3 sequence is 15 residues long. With V trimmed by 0 bases and J by 5 bases, 5 bases remained unmatched. In nucleotides, the CDR3 is TGTGCCAGCAGCCAAGACCCAGGGGGCAGCGAGACCCAGTACTTC. Amino acid sequence: CASSQDPGGSETQYF.

The gene calls are TRBV19 and TRBJ2-1; no firm D call. Trimming removed 3 bases from V and 0 bases from J, with 12 bases in between. CDR1 is LNHDA and CDR2 is SQIVND in the germline V gene (reference sequence). This CDR3 has 16 residues. The CDR3 here is CASSIGTASSYNEQFF. CDR3 nucleotides: TGTGCCAGTAGTATTGGTACAGCTAGCTCCTACAATGAGCAGTTCTTC.

The V call is TRBV29-1, the J call TRBJ1-1, with D unclear. The V end was cut by 3 bases, the J end by 10 bases, with 12 bases between. Germline values: CDR1 SQVTM, CDR2 ANQGSEA. This CDR3 is built from 11 residues. DNA for the CDR3: TGCAGCGTTGATGAGGAAGCGGGAGCTTTCTTT. The encoded protein is CSVDEEAGAFF.

The rearrangement joins TRBV7-9 to TRBJ2-3; D might be TRBD1 (6 bases). The germline V gene has CDR1 SEHNR and CDR2 FQNEAQ (reference sequence). The CDR3 contains 16 residues. V was trimmed by 6 bases and J by 3 bases, leaving 19 bases between them. The CDR3 reads CASRLNPGERTDTQYF. The CDR3 DNA sequence: TGTGCCAGCAGACTTAATCCAGGGGAAAGAACAGATACGCAGTATTTT. The variable domain in full, with the rest retrieved from reference TRBV7-9 and TRBJ2-3, is DTGVSQNPRHKITKRGQNVTFRCDPISEHNRLYWYRQTLGQGPEFLTYFQNEAQLEKSRLLSDRFSAERPKGSFSTLEIQRTEQGDSAMYLCASRLNPGERTDTQYFGPGTRLTVL.

The sample holds a few counts of this clone. CDR3 amino acids: CASSQGYRLAGSYEQYF. CDR3 bases: TGTGCCAGCAGCCAAGGTTACCGACTAGCGGGTTCCTACGAGCAGTACTTC. The rearrangement joins TRBV3-1 (or the pseudogene TRBV3-2) to TRBJ2-7, with 10 bases fitting TRBD2. The ends lost 1 base at V and 1 base at J; junction bases unmatched: 7. Germline V gene sequence: CDR1 LGHDT, CDR2 YNNKEL (reference sequence). The length of the CDR3 is 17 residues.

V gene TRBV5-1 combines with J gene TRBJ2-3; 9 nucleotides line up with TRBD1. V shed 5 bases and J 2 bases; nucleotides not matched to a gene: 6. Germline-derived CDR1 and CDR2 are SGHRS and YFSETQ. This CDR3 has 15 residues. The CDR3 bases are TGCGCCAGCAGTACCGGGACAGGGATCACAGATACGCAGTATTTT. Translating gives CASSTGTGITDTQYF.

This clone was recorded a few times. J is TRBJ2-1 and V is TRBV10-3; 8 bases fit TRBD1. Trimming took 10 bases from V and 5 from J; bases not matched to a gene: 7. The CDR3 length is 13 residues. Germline V gives CDR1 ENHRY, CDR2 SYGVKD. The CDR3 region is CATTTGENNEQFF. Here the CDR3 DNA reads TGTGCCACCACGACAGGGGAAAACAATGAGCAGTTCTTC.

The chain employs TRBV27 and TRBJ2-1; no firm D call. The germline V gene has CDR1 MNHEY and CDR2 SMNVEV (reference sequence). This CDR3 comprises 12 residues. V was pared by 3 bases and J by 10 bases, with 10 bases between. CDR3 coding DNA: TGTGCCAGCAGTTTTCAAGGCCGAGAGCAGTTCTTC. Translated, it gives CASSFQGREQFF.

In its sample, this clone was seen once. J is TRBJ1-2 and V is TRBV2; 12 positions match TRBD1. CDR1 and CDR2 (germline): SNHLY, FYNNEI. V shed 5 bases, J shed 7 bases, and the junction held 11 bases outside the gene matches. The CDR3 has 16 amino acids. CDR3 DNA: TGTGCCAGCAGTCCAATGGGACAGGGGGCAATTGGTGGCTACACCTTC. This gives the protein CASSPMGQGAIGGYTF.

The chain employs TRBV3-1 (or the pseudogene TRBV3-2) and TRBJ1-5; no clear D gene. V was shortened by 0 bases and J by 4 bases, with 7 bases between the two germline ends. The CDR3 covers 14 residues. CDR1 LGHDT and CDR2 YNNKEL come from the germline V gene (reference sequence). The CDR3 nucleotides are TGTGCCAGCAGCCAAGAACTGGGGAATCAGCCCCAGCATTTT. Protein product: CASSQELGNQPQHF.

The chain is built from TRBV9 and TRBJ1-6; D gene unclear. This CDR3 has 14 amino acids. Germline CDR1 and CDR2: SGDLS and YYNGEE. The ends were cut back, 0 bases at V and 8 bases at J, with 9 bases in the middle. The CDR3 bases are TGTGCCAGCAGCGTAGCTTCCGGGGATTCACCCCTCCACTTT. Translation: CASSVASGDSPLHF.

This chain links TRBV13 with TRBJ2-4; D gene unclear. CDR3 length: 13 amino acids. The V gene lost 5 bases and the J gene lost 7 bases, with 12 bases spanning the gap. CDR1 is PRHDT and CDR2 is FYEKMQ in the germline V gene (reference sequence). This chain's CDR3 is CASSHQAGNIQYF. The CDR3 DNA follows: TGTGCCAGCAGCCATCAGGCCGGGAACATTCAGTACTTC.

The count of this clone is one. This chain links TRBV6-5 with TRBJ1-1, with a weak D call TRBD1 (6 bases). CDR3 length: 13 amino acids. The germline CDR1 and CDR2 sequences are MNHEY and SVGAGI. Between the trimmed V and J ends, which lost 8 bases and 0 bases, there was a span of 10 bases. In nucleotides, the CDR3 is TGTGCCAGCCTTAGGACAGTGAACACTGAAGCTTTCTTT. It is translated as CASLRTVNTEAFF.

This chain links TRBV18 with TRBJ1-1, with unresolved D. CDR3 size: 12 residues. V was pared by 3 bases and J by 9 bases, with 11 bases between. Per germline, CDR1 KGHSH and CDR2 LQKENI. CDR3 loop: CASSPPVTKAFF. CDR3 in DNA: TGTGCCAGCTCACCCCCCGTCACCAAAGCTTTCTTT.

The chain carries TRBV30 and TRBJ1-5; no clear D gene. The CDR3 has 13 amino acids. Trimming stripped 0 bases from V and 5 bases from J, with 8 bases between. CDR1 is GTSNPN and CDR2 is SVGIG in the germline V gene (reference sequence). The CDR3 nucleotides are TGTGCCTGGAGTGTGCAGGAGGATCAGCCCCAGCATTTT. Translating it yields CAWSVQEDQPQHF. Supplemented by reference TRBV30 and TRBJ1-5, the full variable domain reads SQTIHQWPATLVQPVGSPLSLECTVEGTSNPNLYWYRQAAGRGLQLLFYSVGIGQISSEVPQNLSASRPQDRQFILSSKKLLLSDSGFYLCAWSVQEDQPQHFGDGTRLSIL.

The chain is built from TRBV7-3 and TRBJ2-5; TRBD2 matches 11 bases. Trimming removed 5 bases from V and 5 bases from J; junction bases left unmatched: 7. Germline V lookup: CDR1 SGHTA, CDR2 FQGTGA. This CDR3 comprises 15 residues. CDR3 coding DNA: TGTGCCAGCAGCACTCTAGCGGGGGGCAGGGAGACCCAGTACTTC. Protein: CASSTLAGGRETQYF.

V usage is TRBV12-5 and J usage is TRBJ2-1, with 7 bases matching TRBD1. This CDR3 has 15 amino acids. Germline assignment: CDR1 LGHNT and CDR2 FRNRAP. The junction had 4 bases not matched to a gene; V was cut back by 3 bases and J by 2 bases. The CDR3 loop is CASGFSGTAYNEQFF. CDR3 bases: TGTGCTAGTGGTTTCTCCGGGACAGCCTACAATGAGCAGTTCTTC.

This chain connects TRBV13 to TRBJ2-5; 13 nucleotides match TRBD2. The germline V gene encodes CDR1 PRHDT and CDR2 FYEKMQ (reference sequence). The trim removed 5 bases at V and 3 bases at J, leaving 12 bases unmatched. There are 18 residues in the CDR3. The CDR3 region has the DNA TGTGCCAGCAGCGCCACTAGCGGGGGGGCCGGTACCGAAGAGACCCAGTACTTC. This sequence encodes CASSATSGGAGTEETQYF.

This clone came up once. The rearrangement uses TRBV9 and TRBJ2-2; D is ambiguous. This CDR3 comprises 16 residues. V lost 3 bases to trimming and J lost 3 bases, with 15 bases between them. CDR1 is SGDLS and CDR2 is YYNGEE in the germline V gene. CDR3 in amino acids: CASSGKVEDYTGELFF. As DNA, the CDR3 is TGTGCCAGCAGCGGAAAGGTGGAAGATTACACCGGGGAGCTGTTTTTT.

V and J are TRBV7-8 and TRBJ1-4, with TRBD1 as a possible D gene (6 bases). Trimming left V 1 base short and J 7 bases short, with 16 bases between. This CDR3 region has 16 residues. The germline V gene encodes CDR1 SGHVS and CDR2 FQNEAQ. The CDR3 protein is CASSLGGNRAGEKLFF. The CDR3 coding sequence is TGTGCCAGCAGCTTAGGAGGGAACAGGGCAGGTGAAAAACTGTTTTTT.

Written as DNA, the CDR3 is TGTGCCAGCAGCTCGGACAGGATGAATAATTCACCCCTCCACTTT. Translated, it gives CASSSDRMNNSPLHF. The chain uses TRBV7-9 and TRBJ1-6, with 7 bases matching TRBD1. V lost 4 bases and J lost 5; bases outside the gene matches: 5. Germline CDR1 and CDR2: SEHNR and FQNEAQ (reference sequence). This CDR3 has 15 residues.

The CDR3 loop is CASSLVLTSGAYNEQFF. As DNA, the CDR3 is TGTGCCAGCAGCTTGGTATTGACTAGCGGGGCTTACAATGAGCAGTTCTTC. This chain uses TRBV11-2 with TRBJ2-1, with 11 bases lining up with TRBD2. Trimming removed 3 bases from V and 4 bases from J; junction bases left unmatched: 8. Per germline, CDR1 SGHAT and CDR2 FQNNGV. This CDR3 contains 17 residues.

V and J are TRBV7-9 and TRBJ2-5, with 7 bases lining up with TRBD2. CDR3 length: 15 amino acids. V was clipped by 5 bases and J by 1 base; unmatched bases: 7. Germline CDR1 reads SEHNR; CDR2 reads FQNEAQ (reference sequence). DNA for the CDR3: TGTGCCAGCAGCCCTAGCGGATCCGGCCAAGAGACCCAGTACTTC. This translates into CASSPSGSGQETQYF. Full variable domain (rest looked up from reference TRBV7-9 and TRBJ2-5): DTGVSQNPRHKITKRGQNVTFRCDPISEHNRLYWYRQTLGQGPEFLTYFQNEAQLEKSRLLSDRFSAERPKGSFSTLEIQRTEQGDSAMYLCASSPSGSGQETQYFGPGTRLLVL.

V gene TRBV6-6 combines with J gene TRBJ2-7, with TRBD2 matching over 7 bases. V dropped 4 bases and J dropped 7; count of bases not matched to a gene: 7. The CDR3 consists of 13 residues. Per the germline V gene, CDR1 is MNHNY and CDR2 is SVGAGI (reference sequence). CDR3 protein: CASSSLAVGEQYF. The CDR3 DNA sequence: TGTGCCAGCAGTTCTCTAGCGGTAGGAGAGCAGTACTTC.

The table lists this clone with a count of one. CDR3 residues: CASSDTAPLEGYTF. CDR3 sequence (DNA): TGTGCCAGCAGTGACACTGCTCCTTTAGAAGGCTACACCTTC. The chain joins TRBV2 to TRBJ1-2; the D is unclear. The ends were cut back, 3 bases at V and 8 bases at J, with 16 bases in the middle. The V gene's germline CDR1 is SNHLY and CDR2 FYNNEI. The CDR3 is 14 residues long.